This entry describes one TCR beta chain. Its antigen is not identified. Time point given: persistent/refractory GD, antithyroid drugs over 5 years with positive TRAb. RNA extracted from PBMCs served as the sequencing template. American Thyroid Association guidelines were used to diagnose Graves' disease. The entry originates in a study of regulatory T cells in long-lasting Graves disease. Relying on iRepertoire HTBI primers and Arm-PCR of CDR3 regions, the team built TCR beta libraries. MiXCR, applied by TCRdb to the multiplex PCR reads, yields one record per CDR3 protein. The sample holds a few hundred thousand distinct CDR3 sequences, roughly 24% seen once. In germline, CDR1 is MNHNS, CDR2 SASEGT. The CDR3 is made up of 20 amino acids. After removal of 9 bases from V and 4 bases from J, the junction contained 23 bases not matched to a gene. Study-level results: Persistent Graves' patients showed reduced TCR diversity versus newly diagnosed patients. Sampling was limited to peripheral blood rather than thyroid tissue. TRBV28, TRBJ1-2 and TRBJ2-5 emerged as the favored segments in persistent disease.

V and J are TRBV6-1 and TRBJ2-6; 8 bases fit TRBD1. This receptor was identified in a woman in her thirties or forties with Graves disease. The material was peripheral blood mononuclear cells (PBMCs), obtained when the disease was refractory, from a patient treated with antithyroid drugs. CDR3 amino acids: CASQVSIGTGGFHGANVLTF. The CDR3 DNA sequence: TGTGCCAGTCAAGTCTCGATAGGGACAGGTGGATTTCACGGGGCCAACGTCCTGACTTTC.